These 10 T cell receptor beta chains originate from one sample sequenced in a study of response to subunit inactivated influenza vaccine. TCRdb re-called the RT-PCR reads with MiXCR, one entry per CDR3 protein. In the table there are 530,000 or so distinct CDR3 sequences, around 15% of which are singletons. The sequences come from PBMCs from blood, collected 11 to 12 days after vaccination. These receptors originate from a man aged 50 or older who received an inactivated influenza vaccine.

This clonotype was seen a few times. The rearrangement joins TRBV7-2 to TRBJ1-4; D is uncertain. CDR1 SGHTA and CDR2 FQGNSA come from the germline V gene. Trimming pared 2 bases from V and 7 bases from J, leaving 17 bases between. This CDR3 contains 16 residues. The CDR3 sequence: CASSLSSIPSAEKLFF. CDR3 DNA: TGTGCCAGCAGCTTATCGAGCATACCCTCGGCTGAAAAACTGTTTTTT. Based on the CDR3 plus reference TRBV7-2 and TRBJ1-4, the full variable domain is GAGVSQSPSNKVTEKGKDVELRCDPISGHTALYWYRQSLGQGLEFLIYFQGNSAPDKSGLPSDRFSAERTGGSVSTLTIQRTQQEDSAVYLCASSLSSIPSAEKLFFGSGTQLSVL.

The table lists this clonotype with a few counts. The rearrangement joins TRBV15 to TRBJ2-5, with D hard to call. Germline V gene lookup returns CDR1 LNHNV and CDR2 YYDKDF (reference sequence). The CDR3 contains 12 residues. The V and J ends lost 1 base and 5 bases respectively, with 5 bases between them. The CDR3 nucleotides read TGTGCCACCAGCAGAGTGCCGGAGACCCAGTACTTC. It yields the protein CATSRVPETQYF.

In DNA form, the CDR3 reads TGTGCCAGCAGCGGAATAGCGGGAGGGCTGGGAAATGAGCAGTTCTTC. Its translation: CASSGIAGGLGNEQFF. The chain combines TRBV28 with TRBJ2-1; 11 positions match TRBD2. Per germline, CDR1 MDHEN and CDR2 SYDVKM. This CDR3 comprises 16 residues. V lost 6 bases to trimming and J lost 7 bases; unmatched junction nucleotides: 11.

This clonotype was counted between two and nine times. CDR3 nucleotide sequence: TGTGCCAGCAGCTTAACGAGCTGGGGGTTGCGCACAGATACGCAGTATTTT. It encodes CASSLTSWGLRTDTQYF. The J gene is TRBJ2-3, the V gene TRBV11-2; TRBD1 or TRBD2 may be the D gene (5 bases each). CDR3 length equals 17 residues. Between the trimmed V and J ends, which lost 2 bases and 1 base, there was a span of 16 bases. CDR1 and CDR2 from the germline V gene are SGHAT and FQNNGV.

A few counts support this clonotype. The rearrangement uses TRBV5-1 and TRBJ2-7; 12 bases line up with TRBD2. J gave up 5 bases and V 4 bases, and 7 bases lay outside the gene matches. Per germline, CDR1 SGHRS and CDR2 YFSETQ. The CDR3 totals 15 residues. CDR3 bases: TGCGCCAGCAGCCCGGGACTAGCGGGTTTTGACGAGCAGTACTTC. It translates to CASSPGLAGFDEQYF.

The chain recombines TRBV11-2 with TRBJ2-7, with D tentatively TRBD1 (5 bases). V was trimmed by 4 bases and J by 2 bases, leaving 9 bases between them. This CDR3 spans 13 amino acids. Germline V gene data show CDR1 as SGHAT and CDR2 as FQNNGV. CDR3 in amino acids: CASSYQGTYEQYF. For the CDR3, the DNA is TGTGCCAGCAGCTACCAGGGTACCTACGAGCAGTACTTC.

This clonotype occurred many times. The chain combines TRBV20-1 with TRBJ1-1; D is ambiguous. CDR3 size: 13 residues. CDR1 is DFQATT, CDR2 SNEGSKA, per germline (reference sequence). V was clipped by 3 bases and J by 0 bases, with 8 bases between them. The CDR3 DNA reads TGCAGTGCTAGCCCGACGGTGAACACTGAAGCTTTCTTT. It codes for CSASPTVNTEAFF.

In this sample, this clonotype turned up many times. V is TRBV18 and J is TRBJ2-3; D remains unclear. The germline CDR1 and CDR2 sequences are KGHSH and LQKENI. CDR3 length equals 16 residues. Trimming removed 0 bases at V and 2 bases at J, with 12 bases between. CDR3 sequence (DNA): TGTGCCAGCTCACCACCGGTTGGCAGTTTCACAGATACGCAGTATTTT. Translation gives CASSPPVGSFTDTQYF.

The genes are TRBV5-1 and TRBJ2-1; 10 nucleotides agree with TRBD2. Germline V CDR1 and CDR2: SGHRS, YFSETQ. The ends lost 0 bases at V and 4 bases at J; junction bases unmatched: 13. The CDR3 consists of 19 residues. CDR3 coding DNA: TGCGCCAGCAGCTTGGCCAGAGGGGCGCGGGGACTAGCGTACAATGAGCAGTTCTTC. This sequence encodes CASSLARGARGLAYNEQFF.

This clonotype was seen ten or more times. V is TRBV5-6 and J is TRBJ1-5; D is possibly TRBD1 (6 bases). Trimming took off 2 bases at V and 5 bases at J, with 8 bases between the two ends. The CDR3 has 13 amino acids. Germline V gene data show CDR1 as SGHDT and CDR2 as YYEEEE. CDR3 region: CASSLAGDQPQHF. The CDR3 bases are TGTGCCAGCAGCTTAGCAGGGGATCAGCCCCAGCATTTT.